The clone carrying this T cell receptor beta chain was detected many times. Its matching antigen is unknown. These data are taken from a study of T cells after yellow fever vaccination. Notes on the study in general: Some clonotypes were seen in both the CD4 and the CD8 compartments. These made up a small share and likely arose from convergent recombination.

Germline V CDR1 and CDR2: ENHRY, SYGVKD. This CDR3 region has 15 residues. V was pared by 10 bases and J by 6 bases, with 13 bases of the junction left unmatched. In TCRdb, the 5' RACE reads were re-called with MiXCR into one record per CDR3 protein. The sample includes 25,000 to 30,000 distinct CDR3 sequences, around 5% of them seen just once. The material sequenced was CD8+ T cells sorted from PBMCs, taken 10 days after the yellow fever booster vaccination. The chain recombines TRBV10-3 with TRBJ2-2; 8 bases map to TRBD2. This receptor was obtained from a man younger than 40 who received the YFV17D yellow fever vaccine. In DNA, the CDR3 is TGTGCCACCTCTAGACGGGAGGGCCAGGCCGGGGAGCTGTTTTTT. Amino acid sequence: CATSRREGQAGELFF.